The sequence of this T cell receptor beta chain was determined in a study of identical twins. Regarding this clonotype: Its antigen is undetermined.

Healthy Caucasians made up all donors. TCRdb independently ran MiXCR on the 5' RACE reads; one entry per CDR3 protein. The sample lists 1.5 million to 2 million distinct CDR3 sequences, about 32% occurring once. Germline CDR1 reads SQVTM; CDR2 reads ANQGSEA. CDR3 length: 18 amino acids. Study results and limitations: Donors were not followed over many years; analysis was cross-sectional. Fewer insertions marked abundant cord blood beta clonotypes; young adult naive trended weakly, memory not at all.

The TCR originated in a newborn girl in good health. The specimen was cord blood. The chain uses TRBV29-1 and TRBJ2-1; 10 bases fit TRBD2. The closer fit of TRBJ2-7 to the DNA end suggests the J call may be wrong. The CDR3 is CSVISWLAGAGSYNEQYF. Written as DNA, the CDR3 is TGCAGCGTTATCTCGTGGCTAGCGGGAGCGGGATCCTACAATGAGCAGTACTTC.